The 17 T cell receptor beta chains below come from one sample, sequenced in a study of T cell repertoires in aging, cancer and after chemotherapy (dated by TCRdb to the late 2010s). TCR beta rearrangements were amplified from genomic DNA isolated from peripheral blood, not from sorted cells or RNA. The sample was run on an Illumina MiSeq. Using a mixed TRB-A/B primer pool, multiplex touch-down PCR amplified rearranged TRB sequences covering the V, D and J segments. The public reads were quality trimmed at Q25 with fastp and then assembled into clones with MiXCR by TCRdb, keeping productive beta chains. Rows with a matching CDR3 protein are joined into one entry that keeps the most common DNA and genes. The sample yields about 2,000 distinct CDR3 sequences; more than 25% were counted once. The top ten clones comprise roughly 35% of the sample. The sequenced sample was blood. The receptors come from a human donor in good health.

The genes are TRBV5-1 and TRBJ2-3; D is ambiguous. Per the germline V gene, CDR1 is SGHRS and CDR2 is YFSETQ. The CDR3 runs 14 residues. With 3 bases removed from V and 2 bases from J, the gap between germline ends came to 10 bases. CDR3 sequence: CASSSFRPTDTQYF. DNA of the CDR3: TGCGCCAGCAGCTCCTTCCGGCCCACAGATACGCAGTATTTT.

The chain's CDR3 is CASGKGVDYEQYF. CDR3 in DNA: TGCGCCAGCGGGAAGGGGGTTGACTACGAGCAGTACTTC. The chain employs TRBV5-1 and TRBJ2-7; perhaps TRBD1 as D (6 bases). CDR1 is SGHRS and CDR2 is YFSETQ in the germline V gene. CDR3 size: 13 residues. Trimming removed 7 bases at V and 3 bases at J, with 14 bases between. The full variable domain, rest sourced from reference TRBV5-1 and TRBJ2-7, is KAGVTQTPRYLIKTRGQQVTLSCSPISGHRSVSWYQQTPGQGLQFLFEYFSETQRNKGNFPGRFSGRQFSNSRSEMNVSTLELGDSALYLCASGKGVDYEQYFGPGTRLTVT.

This rearrangement joins TRBV5-5 to TRBJ2-2; 11 bases map to TRBD2. Germline V gives CDR1 SGHKS, CDR2 YYEKEE (reference sequence). V lost 4 bases, J lost 5 bases, and 7 bases stayed unmatched. The CDR3 consists of 16 residues. In DNA, the CDR3 is TGTGCCAGCAGCCCTCTAGCGGGAGGAAGGACCGGGGAGCTGTTTTTT. It translates to CASSPLAGGRTGELFF.

A note on this clonotype: The germline gene is not matched at one end of the junction; a read error may be the cause. V usage is TRBV6-5 and J usage is TRBJ2-1; D unclear. The germline V gene encodes CDR1 MNHEY and CDR2 SVGAGI. There are 12 residues in the CDR3. The CDR3 nucleotides are TGTGCCAGCACTAGGGCGCTAAATGAGCAGCTCTTC. This translates into CASTRALNEQLF.

A few counts support this clonotype. The rearrangement joins TRBV12-3 or TRBV12-4 to TRBJ2-1; D is perhaps TRBD2 (5 bases). This CDR3 region has 12 residues. Trimming removed 7 bases at V and 6 bases at J, with 10 bases between. CDR3 sequence reads: CASTGNGNEQFF. CDR3 in DNA: TGTGCCAGCACGGGGAACGGCAATGAGCAGTTCTTC.

This clonotype occurred a few times. The chain is built from TRBV7-9 and TRBJ2-3; D is unclear. The V gene's germline CDR1 is SEHNR and CDR2 FQNEAQ (reference sequence). V was pared by 0 bases and J by 2 bases, with 12 bases between. This CDR3 is 16 amino acids long. The CDR3 bases are TGTGCCAGCAGCTTAGCCGCGTCTGTCATCACAGATACGCAGTATTTT. Its translation is CASSLAASVITDTQYF.

This clonotype appeared once. This chain links TRBV20-1 with TRBJ1-6; 8 bases fit TRBD1. CDR1 and CDR2 (germline): DFQATT, SNEGSKA (reference sequence). This CDR3 spans 14 amino acids. V lost 4 bases to trimming and J lost 10 bases; unmatched junction nucleotides: 9. The CDR3 here is CSAIESTGVSPLHF. The CDR3 bases are TGCAGTGCTATTGAATCGACAGGGGTCTCACCCCTCCACTTT.

The gene calls are TRBV11-2 and TRBJ2-1; TRBD1 matches 8 bases. This CDR3 region has 13 residues. Trimming cost V 5 bases and J 4 bases; bases outside gene matches: 1. Per germline, CDR1 SGHAT and CDR2 FQNNGV. The CDR3 DNA sequence: TGTGCCAGCAGCCGGGACAGGTACAATGAGCAGTTCTTC. It encodes CASSRDRYNEQFF. Using reference TRBV11-2 and TRBJ2-1 for the parts outside the CDR3, the full variable domain is EAGVAQSPRYKIIEKRQSVAFWCNPISGHATLYWYQQILGQGPKLLIQFQNNGVVDDSQLPKDRFSAERLKGVDSTLKIQPAKLEDSAVYLCASSRDRYNEQFFGPGTRLTVL.

The table lists this clonotype with a few counts. Here the CDR3 reads CAISEPSFSNEQFF. CDR3 sequence (DNA): TGTGCCATCAGTGAGCCTTCGTTTTCGAATGAGCAGTTCTTC. The rearrangement links TRBV10-3 to TRBJ2-1; D is uncertain. Looked up from germline, CDR1 is ENHRY and CDR2 is SYGVKD. The CDR3 has 14 residues. V lost 2 bases and J lost 7, with 12 bases in between.

Of note for this clonotype: One end of the junction fails to match germline, which may point to a read error. The chain recombines TRBV30 with TRBJ2-1, with TRBD2 matching 8 bases. The CDR3 loop spans 13 amino acids. Germline loops: CDR1 GTSNPN, CDR2 SVGIG (reference sequence). The CDR3 DNA is TGTACCTGGAAGGGACTAGGGTACAATGAGCAGTTCTTC. It specifies CTWKGLGYNEQFF. Based on the CDR3 plus reference TRBV30 and TRBJ2-1, the full variable domain is SQTIHQWPATLVQPVGSPLSLECTVEGTSNPNLYWYRQAAGRGLQLLFYSVGIGQISSEVPQNLSASRPQDRQFILSSKKLLLSDSGFYLCTWKGLGYNEQFFGPGTRLTVL.

This clonotype was detected only a few times. The chain couples TRBV18 to TRBJ2-2; perhaps TRBD2 as D (6 bases). V was clipped by 5 bases and J by 4 bases, with 11 bases between them. The germline CDR1 and CDR2 sequences are KGHSH and LQKENI. This CDR3 has 14 amino acids. The CDR3 region is CASSGGLSTGELFF. DNA of the CDR3: TGTGCCAGCTCAGGGGGACTCAGCACCGGGGAGCTGTTTTTT.

Written as DNA, the CDR3 is TGTGCCAGCAGTCTGCTAGGGACCTACAATGAGCAGTTCTTC. Amino acids: CASSLLGTYNEQFF. This chain joins TRBV6-2 or TRBV6-3 and TRBJ2-1, with D unresolved. CDR1 MNHEY and CDR2 SVGEGT come from the germline V gene. This CDR3 is built from 14 residues. V was clipped by 5 bases and J by 2 bases, with 10 bases between them.

In this sample, this clonotype turned up a few times. The chain links TRBV30 to TRBJ2-7; TRBD2 agrees at 12 bases. Looked up from germline, CDR1 is GTSNPN and CDR2 is SVGIG (reference sequence). The CDR3 totals 15 residues. The trim removed 4 bases at V and 1 base at J, leaving 5 bases unmatched. CDR3 nucleotide sequence: TGTGCCTGGAATCCCCTAGCGGGAGGGTCCTACGAGCAGTACTTC. Translated: CAWNPLAGGSYEQYF.

V and J are TRBV19 and TRBJ2-3; 8 bases line up with TRBD2. Germline V CDR1 and CDR2: LNHDA, SQIVND (reference sequence). V lost 6 bases to trimming and J lost 2 bases; unmatched junction nucleotides: 4. CDR3 size: 14 residues. As DNA, the CDR3 is TGTGCCAGTAGGGGTAGCGGGAACACAGATACGCAGTATTTT. Encoded protein: CASRGSGNTDTQYF.

By share, this clonotype counts as medium-sized (0.01 to 0.1%). This chain uses TRBV18 with TRBJ2-5; 10 bases are shared with TRBD1. The germline gives CDR1 KGHSH, CDR2 LQKENI. This CDR3 spans 15 amino acids. V was clipped by 3 bases and J by 5 bases; unmatched bases: 6. The CDR3 DNA is TGTGCCAGCTCACCCCCCGGGACAGGGGCGGAGACCCAGTACTTC. Its translation is CASSPPGTGAETQYF.

This clonotype is labeled as large (0.1 to 1%). The V call is TRBV19, the J call TRBJ1-2; no clear D gene. This CDR3 has 12 amino acids. Germline V gene sequence: CDR1 LNHDA, CDR2 SQIVND (reference sequence). Trimming removed 5 bases from V and 3 bases from J, with 7 bases in between. The CDR3 protein is CASSAQHYGYTF. The CDR3 DNA follows: TGTGCCAGTAGTGCCCAACACTATGGCTACACCTTC.

V and J are TRBV10-3 and TRBJ1-2; TRBD1 aligns across 11 bases. V trimming: 10 bases; J trimming: 0 bases; junction bases outside the gene matches: 13. The CDR3 sequence is 17 residues long. Germline V gives CDR1 ENHRY, CDR2 SYGVKD. CDR3 region: CATREEDRGRPNYGYTF. The CDR3, as DNA: TGTGCCACACGGGAAGAGGACAGGGGGCGACCTAACTATGGCTACACCTTC.